Listed below are T cell receptor beta chains from one sample, sequenced in a study of blood T cell repertoires in COVID-19. Some clones are missing from TCRdb's copy, which holds only in-frame ones; the method was immunoSEQ multiplex PCR. The table lists roughly 300,000 clones, 83% of them singletons. The specimen was peripheral blood. Receptors originate from a woman aged 45 to 65 who had recovered from COVID-19. CDR3s include the opening cysteine and the closing phenylalanine or tryptophan. Each record gives: D gene, clone size, V gene, J gene, CDR3 DNA, CDR3 protein. The D gene is left open where the match is weak. Not every row has a clone size; where given, it reads once, few, many or a size class.

.,.,TRBV28,TRBJ1-5,TGTGCCAGCAGTTTTCTCAATCAGCCCCAGCATTTT,CASSFLNQPQHF
.,.,TRBV27,TRBJ2-7,TGTGCCAGCAGTTTATCGAAGAACAACGGGGTCTACGAGCAGTACTTC,CASSLSKNNGVYEQYF
.,.,TRBV5-1,TRBJ1-2,TGCGCCAGCAGCTTGGCCTCCTATGGCTACACCTTC,CASSLASYGYTF
TRBD2,once,TRBV2,TRBJ2-1,TGTGCCAGCAGTGAAACTAGCGGGGGGAATGAGCAGTTCTTC,CASSETSGGNEQFF
.,.,TRBV30,TRBJ2-1,TGTGCCTGGAGTGTAATGCGAGACTACAATGAGCAGTTCTTC,CAWSVMRDYNEQFF
.,.,TRBV3-1/TRBV3-2,TRBJ1-1,TGTGCCAGCAGACAGTCGAACACTGAAGCTTTCTTT,CASRQSNTEAFF
TRBD1,.,TRBV19,TRBJ2-2,TGTGCCAGTAGTATCGGACAGGGGATCGGGGAGCTGTTTTTT,CASSIGQGIGELFF
TRBD2,.,TRBV4-3,TRBJ2-2,TGCGCCAGCAGCGCCGGGACTAGCCAAGCCTTGAACACCGGGGAGCTGTTTTTT,CASSAGTSQALNTGELFF
.,.,TRBV9,TRBJ2-2,TGTGCCAGCAGCGCAGCCGGACGGGAAAACACCGGGGAGCTGTTTTTT,CASSAAGRENTGELFF
TRBD2,.,TRBV27,TRBJ2-3,TGTGCCAGCAGTTCAAGACTAGCGGGGTTTCCCCACACAGATACGCAGTATTTT,CASSSRLAGFPHTDTQYF
.,.,TRBV4-2,TRBJ2-7,TGTGCCAGCAGCCAAAGTACAGGGCCTAGAGGAGGGCAGTACTTC,CASSQSTGPRGGQYF
.,.,TRBV6-4,TRBJ1-4,TGTGCCAGCAGTGACGTTAGGAGGCCCGTAGGGCTGTTTTTT,CASSDVRRPVGLFF
TRBD1,.,TRBV28,TRBJ1-1,TGTGCCAGCAGTGATGGACAGGGAAACACTGAAGCTTTCTTT,CASSDGQGNTEAFF
TRBD1,.,TRBV27,TRBJ1-1,TGTGCCAGCAGTTGGGGGACAGGGATGAACACTGAAGCTTTCTTT,CASSWGTGMNTEAFF
.,.,TRBV24-1,TRBJ2-5,TGTGCCACCAGTGATTCCACGGACTACACAGAGACCCAGTACTTC,CATSDSTDYTETQYF
.,once,TRBV7-9,TRBJ2-7,TGTGCCAGCAGCTTCGGACAATCCTACGAGCAGTACTTC,CASSFGQSYEQYF
.,.,TRBV28,TRBJ2-7,TGTGCCAGCAGTTTTAGCCCGGGGTCGTCCTACGAGCAGTACTTC,CASSFSPGSSYEQYF
.,.,TRBV5-1,TRBJ2-3,TGCGCCAGCAGCCTGAAAGCCCCAGATACGCAGTATTTT,CASSLKAPDTQYF
TRBD1,.,TRBV4-3,TRBJ2-1,TGCGCCAGCAGCCAGGACGTTCCGGGACAGATGGTGAGGGGGCAGTTCTTC,CASSQDVPGQMVRGQFF
TRBD1,.,TRBV10-3,TRBJ2-3,TGTGCCATCAGTGAGTCGACAGGGCGGCGACCCACAGATACGCAGTATTTT,CAISESTGRRPTDTQYF
.,.,TRBV29-1,TRBJ2-1,TGCAGCGGCGACCGGGCTTCGGGGGATGAGCAGTTCTTC,CSGDRASGDEQFF
.,.,TRBV10-3,TRBJ2-7,TGTGCCATCAGTGAGTCGGCCGATACCTACGAGCAGTACTTC,CAISESADTYEQYF
TRBD1,.,TRBV10-3,TRBJ2-7,TGTGCCATCAGTATAACAGGGGGTCGGGAGCAGTACTTC,CAISITGGREQYF
TRBD1,.,TRBV11-3,TRBJ2-5,TGTGCCAGCAGCCAGGGACAGGTTTACCAAGAGACCCAGTACTTC,CASSQGQVYQETQYF
.,.,TRBV5-1,TRBJ1-4,TGCGCCAGCAGCTTGGCTCGGGGGTCGGCTAATGAAAAACTGTTTTTT,CASSLARGSANEKLFF
TRBD2,.,TRBV9,TRBJ2-2,TGTGCCAGCAGCGTAGTGGCTAGCGGTACCGGGGAGCTGTTTTTT,CASSVVASGTGELFF
TRBD1,few,TRBV10-1,TRBJ1-4,TGCGCCAGCAGTGAATCCGGGACAGGGAAGGGGGGAACTAATGAAAAACTGTTTTTT,CASSESGTGKGGTNEKLFF
.,few,TRBV19,TRBJ1-5,TGTGCCAGTAGTATAGAAGGGGAGGGTCAGCCCCAGCATTTT,CASSIEGEGQPQHF
TRBD1,.,TRBV12-5,TRBJ2-2,TGTGCTACCTCACACCTGAGCCGGGACAGGGCCACCGGGGAGCTGTTTTTT,CATSHLSRDRATGELFF
.,.,TRBV7-3,TRBJ2-2,TGTGCCAGCAGCTTCGGGGTAGGGGAGCTGTTTTTT,CASSFGVGELFF
.,.,TRBV5-4,TRBJ1-1,TGTGCCAGCAGCTCCCGTACAGGGAACACTGAAGCTTTCTTT,CASSSRTGNTEAFF
.,.,TRBV3-1/TRBV3-2,TRBJ1-2,TGTGCCAGCAGCCATCGGGAGCCTCTATATGGCTACACCTTC,CASSHREPLYGYTF
TRBD1,few,TRBV29-1,TRBJ2-3,TGCAGCGTAACAGGGGTTGGAGCAGATACGCAGTATTTT,CSVTGVGADTQYF
TRBD2,.,TRBV7-9,TRBJ2-7,TGTGCCAGCAGCTCCGGACTAGCGGGGAAGCAGTACTTC,CASSSGLAGKQYF
.,few,TRBV7-9,TRBJ2-1,TGTGCCAGCAGCTTAGCGACAGCGAATGAGCAGTTCTTC,CASSLATANEQFF
TRBD1,.,TRBV19,TRBJ1-5,TGTGCCAGTAGTATAGCGGGGACAGGGCTCAATCAGCCCCAGCATTTT,CASSIAGTGLNQPQHF
.,.,TRBV6-2/TRBV6-3,TRBJ2-1,TGTGCCAGCAGTTACGCTCTGAGCTCCTACAATGAGCAGTTCTTC,CASSYALSSYNEQFF
.,.,TRBV5-1,TRBJ2-5,TGCGCCAGCAGCTTGTTAACGGAGGAGACCCAGTACTTC,CASSLLTEETQYF
TRBD1,.,TRBV4-1,TRBJ1-2,TGCGCCAGCAGCCAAGAGGACAGGGAGTATGGCTACACCTTC,CASSQEDREYGYTF
TRBD2,.,TRBV27,TRBJ2-1,TGTGCCAGCAGTCGGTCGACCGGGACTACGAATGAGCAGTTCTTC,CASSRSTGTTNEQFF
.,.,TRBV11-2,TRBJ1-4,TGTGCCAGCAGACATTGGGGGGGGTTGGAGGAAAAACTGTTTTTT,CASRHWGGLEEKLFF
TRBD1,once,TRBV27,TRBJ2-2,TGTGCCACCAATAGGCAGGGGGCGCAGGCCCGTACCGGGGAGCTGTTTTTT,CATNRQGAQARTGELFF
TRBD1,.,TRBV7-8,TRBJ1-6,TGTGCCAGCAGCTTAGTGGACAGGGGGAATTCACCCCTCCACTTT,CASSLVDRGNSPLHF
.,.,TRBV28,TRBJ1-1,TGTGCCAGCAGTTTACCAGAACAGGGTAGGGCTTTCTTT,CASSLPEQGRAFF
.,once,TRBV18,TRBJ1-2,TGTGCCAGCTCACCAGACACGTCCTATGGCTACACCTTC,CASSPDTSYGYTF
TRBD1,.,TRBV11-3,TRBJ2-7,TGTGCCAGCAGCATTGGACAGGGTAAGTACGAGCAGTACTTC,CASSIGQGKYEQYF
TRBD2,.,TRBV27,TRBJ2-7,TGTGCCAGCAGTTTCTCCCCGGGACTAGCGGTCTCCTACGAGCAGTACTTC,CASSFSPGLAVSYEQYF
.,.,TRBV28,TRBJ2-7,TGTGCCAGCAGTTTAAGCGCTAGCTCAAGGTCCTACGAGCAGTACTTC,CASSLSASSRSYEQYF
TRBD1,many,TRBV5-4,TRBJ2-7,TGTGCCAGCAGCCTAACAGGGGGGAACGAGCAGTACTTC,CASSLTGGNEQYF
TRBD2,.,TRBV2,TRBJ2-3,TGTGCCAGCAGGGACCCAGGACTAGCGGACACAGATACGCAGTATTTT,CASRDPGLADTDTQYF
.,.,TRBV5-1,TRBJ1-2,TGCGCCAGCAGGCTCTTGGAGACGGCGAGTGGCTACACCTTC,CASRLLETASGYTF
TRBD1,.,TRBV29-1,TRBJ1-2,TGCAGCGTTTCGACTCGAGGACAGGGCAACTATGGCTACACCTTC,CSVSTRGQGNYGYTF
.,.,TRBV5-5,TRBJ2-7,TGTGCCAGCAGCTTGGCCGGGACAGAGCAGTACTTC,CASSLAGTEQYF
TRBD1,.,TRBV29-1,TRBJ1-1,TGCAGCGCCCGACAGGGAGGGAACACTGAAGCTTTCTTT,CSARQGGNTEAFF
.,.,TRBV2,TRBJ1-4,TGTGCCAGCAAGCTGGGGCCTAATGAAAAACTGTTTTTT,CASKLGPNEKLFF
TRBD2,many,TRBV29-1,TRBJ2-7,TGCAGCGTTGAAGGCCCCGGGACTAGCGCCGACTACGAGCAGTACTTC,CSVEGPGTSADYEQYF
.,.,TRBV28,TRBJ2-7,TGTGCCAGCACTTCCGGGAAGGAAGGAACATACGAGCAGTACTTC,CASTSGKEGTYEQYF
TRBD1,.,TRBV19,TRBJ2-5,TGTGCCAGTAGTATTCTTGGGCAGGGGGCTCGAGAGACCCAGTACTTC,CASSILGQGARETQYF
.,.,TRBV3-1/TRBV3-2,TRBJ1-4,TGTGCCAGCAGCCAAGGGTGGGAGAGGCTGTTTTTT,CASSQGWERLFF
.,.,TRBV28,TRBJ2-6,TGTGCCAGCAGTTCGCCAGGGATTACTGGGGCCAACGTCCTGACTTTC,CASSSPGITGANVLTF